One and the same sample provided the 5 T cell receptor beta chains below, sequenced in a study of blood T cell repertoires in COVID-19. TCRdb's table, derived via immunoSEQ multiplex PCR, lists solely in-frame clones and lacks some. The data contain roughly 52,000 clones, around 83% of them seen just once; the ten biggest clones take up around 5.2%. The specimen sequenced was peripheral blood. The receptors shown here come from a human donor in a cohort sampled during active COVID-19.

DNA for the CDR3: TGTGCCATCAGCCAAGGACAGGGGTGGGACACTGAAGCTTTCTTT. Encoded protein: CAISQGQGWDTEAFF. The V and J genes are TRBV10-3 and TRBJ1-1; 9 positions agree with TRBD1. This CDR3 has 15 residues. In germline, CDR1 is ENHRY, CDR2 SYGVKD. V shed 6 bases and J 3 bases; nucleotides not matched to a gene: 8.

The rearrangement uses TRBV18 and TRBJ2-3, with 9 bases fitting TRBD1. With 3 bases clipped from V and 3 bases from J, the junction kept 16 bases outside the gene matches. Germline-derived CDR1 and CDR2 are KGHSH and LQKENI. The CDR3 totals 19 residues. The CDR3 nucleotides read TGTGCCAGCTCACCTTCCTTTGCGACCGGGACAGGGTCAACAGATACGCAGTATTTT. Residues: CASSPSFATGTGSTDTQYF.

This chain links TRBV5-5 with TRBJ1-1, with 11 positions matching TRBD1. J was trimmed by 5 bases and V by 4 bases; bases with no gene match: 16. The CDR3 has 18 amino acids. Germline values: CDR1 SGHKS, CDR2 YYEKEE (reference sequence). This CDR3 is CASSLATGTGGLSTEAFF. In DNA form, the CDR3 reads TGTGCCAGCAGCCTGGCTACCGGGACAGGGGGTCTTAGTACTGAAGCTTTCTTT.

This chain links TRBV6-5 with TRBJ2-3; 10 nucleotides agree with TRBD2. Per germline, CDR1 MNHEY and CDR2 SVGAGI. The CDR3 consists of 15 residues. Trimming removed 3 bases from V and 8 bases from J; junction bases left unmatched: 8. CDR3 nucleotides: TGTGCCAGCAGTTATCGAGCGGGGGGGCCGGTTACGCAGTATTTT. This codes for CASSYRAGGPVTQYF.

The chain employs TRBV7-2 and TRBJ1-2; D not certain. CDR3 length equals 14 residues. Germline V gene lookup returns CDR1 SGHTA and CDR2 FQGNSA. The V gene lost 2 bases and the J gene lost 2 bases, with 9 bases spanning the gap. This CDR3 reads CASSLIEGNYGYTF. For the CDR3, the DNA is TGTGCCAGCAGCTTAATCGAGGGAAACTATGGCTACACCTTC.